This T cell receptor beta chain was captured in a study of OX40 agonist ivuxolimab in advanced cancers. Whole-study context: In three patients, partial responses were observed, one with hepatocellular carcinoma and two with cutaneous melanoma.

Libraries were prepared by immunoSEQ multiplex PCR; TCRdb keeps only in-frame clonotypes and omits some of them. This sample yields about 79,000 clones, of which approximately 94% are seen a single time; around a tenth belongs to the top ten. Per the germline V gene, CDR1 is LNHNV and CDR2 is YYDKDF (reference sequence). The CDR3 totals 15 residues. The V end was cut by 5 bases, the J end by 6 bases, with 16 bases between. This specimen was CD4+ or CD8+ T cells sorted from blood, taken in a trial of the OX40 agonist ivuxolimab. The chain recombines TRBV15 with TRBJ1-4, with D possibly being TRBD1 (5 bases). This TCR was sampled from an adult with an advanced solid tumor such as melanoma, head and neck, liver or kidney cancer. The CDR3 region is CATSDPVQGDEKLFF. The CDR3 DNA reads as TGTGCCACCAGCGATCCCGTCCAGGGTGATGAAAAACTGTTTTTT.